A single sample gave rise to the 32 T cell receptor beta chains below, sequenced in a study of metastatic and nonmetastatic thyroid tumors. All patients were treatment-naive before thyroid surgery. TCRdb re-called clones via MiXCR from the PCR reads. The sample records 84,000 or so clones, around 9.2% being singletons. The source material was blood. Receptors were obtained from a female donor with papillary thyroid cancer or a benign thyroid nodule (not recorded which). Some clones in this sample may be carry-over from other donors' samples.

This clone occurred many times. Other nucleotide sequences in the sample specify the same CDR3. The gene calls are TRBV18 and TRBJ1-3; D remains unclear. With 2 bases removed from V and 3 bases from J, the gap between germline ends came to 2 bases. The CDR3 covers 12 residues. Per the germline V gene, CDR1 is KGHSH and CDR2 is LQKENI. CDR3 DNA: TGTGCCAGCTCACCAGATGGAAACACCATATATTTT. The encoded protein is CASSPDGNTIYF.

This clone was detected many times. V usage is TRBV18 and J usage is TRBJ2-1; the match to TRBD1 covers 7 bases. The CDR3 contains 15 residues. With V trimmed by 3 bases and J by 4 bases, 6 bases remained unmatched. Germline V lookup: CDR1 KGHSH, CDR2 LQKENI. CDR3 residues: CASSPRTGRYNEQFF. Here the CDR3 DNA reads TGTGCCAGCTCACCTAGGACAGGAAGGTACAATGAGCAGTTCTTC.

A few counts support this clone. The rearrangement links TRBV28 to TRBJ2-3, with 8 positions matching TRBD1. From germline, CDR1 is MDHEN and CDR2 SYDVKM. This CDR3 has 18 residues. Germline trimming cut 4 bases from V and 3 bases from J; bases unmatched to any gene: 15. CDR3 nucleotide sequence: TGTGCCAGCAGTTCCTTCATAGGACAGGGTGAGAGAACAGATACGCAGTATTTT. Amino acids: CASSSFIGQGERTDTQYF.

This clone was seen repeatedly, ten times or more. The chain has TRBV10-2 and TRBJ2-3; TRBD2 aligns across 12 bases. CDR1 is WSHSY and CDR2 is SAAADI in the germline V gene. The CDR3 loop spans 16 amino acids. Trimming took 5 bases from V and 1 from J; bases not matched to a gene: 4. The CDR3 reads CASSSPSGGGTDTQYF. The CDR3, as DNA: TGCGCCAGCAGTTCCCCTAGCGGGGGGGGCACAGATACGCAGTATTTT.

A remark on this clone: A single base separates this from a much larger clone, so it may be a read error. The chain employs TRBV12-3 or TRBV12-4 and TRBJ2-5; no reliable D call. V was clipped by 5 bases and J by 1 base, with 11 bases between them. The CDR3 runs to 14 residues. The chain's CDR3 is CASSPSWGQETQYF. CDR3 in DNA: TGTGCCAGCAGTCCAAGCTGGGGCCAAGAGACCCAGTACTTC.

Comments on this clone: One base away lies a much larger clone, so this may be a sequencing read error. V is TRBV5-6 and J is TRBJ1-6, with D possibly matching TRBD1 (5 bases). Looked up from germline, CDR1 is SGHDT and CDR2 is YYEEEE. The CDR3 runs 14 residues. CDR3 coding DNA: TGTGCCAGCAGTTCCCAGGGTTCTTTTTCACTCCTCCACTTT. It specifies CASSSQGSFSLLHF.

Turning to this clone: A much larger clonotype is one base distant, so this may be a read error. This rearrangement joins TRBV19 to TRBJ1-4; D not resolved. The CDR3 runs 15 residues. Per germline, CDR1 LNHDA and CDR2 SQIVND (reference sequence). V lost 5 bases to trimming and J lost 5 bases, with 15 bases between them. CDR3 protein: CASSARYSRNEKLFF. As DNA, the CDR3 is TGTGCCAGTAGTGCCCGGTACTCCCGAAATGAAAAACTGTTTTTT.

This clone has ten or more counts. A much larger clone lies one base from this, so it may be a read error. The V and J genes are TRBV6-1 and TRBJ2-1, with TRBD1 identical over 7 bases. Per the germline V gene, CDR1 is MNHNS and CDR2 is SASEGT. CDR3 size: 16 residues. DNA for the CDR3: TGTGCCAGCAGTGAGACCGGGACAGAACTTTACAATAAGCAGTTCTTC. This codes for CASSETGTELYNKQFF.

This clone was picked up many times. In DNA form, the CDR3 reads TGTGCCAGCAGGCTGCGGGGCCCCCGATCTGAAGAGACCCAGTACTTC. Its translation: CASRLRGPRSEETQYF. This chain uses TRBV2 with TRBJ2-5, with D maybe TRBD2 (6 bases). Germline CDR1 SNHLY, CDR2 FYNNEI. V lost 6 bases, J lost 3 bases, and 20 bases lay in between. The CDR3 consists of 16 residues. Supplemented by reference TRBV2 and TRBJ2-5, the full variable domain reads EPEVTQTPSHQVTQMGQEVILRCVPISNHLYFYWYRQILGQKVEFLVSFYNNEISEKSEIFDDQFSVERPDGSNFTLKIRSTKLEDSAMYFCASRLRGPRSEETQYFGPGTRLLVL.

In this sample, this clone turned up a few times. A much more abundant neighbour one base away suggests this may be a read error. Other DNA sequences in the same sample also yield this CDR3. The CDR3 loop is CASRTSGSTDTQYF. As DNA, the CDR3 is TGTGCCAGCAGAACTAGCGGGAGTACAGATACGCAGTATTTT. The rearrangement links TRBV2 to TRBJ2-3; TRBD2 matches 11 bases. V was clipped by 6 bases and J by 3 bases; unmatched bases: 2. Germline V gene data show CDR1 as SNHLY and CDR2 as FYNNEI. The CDR3 runs to 14 residues.

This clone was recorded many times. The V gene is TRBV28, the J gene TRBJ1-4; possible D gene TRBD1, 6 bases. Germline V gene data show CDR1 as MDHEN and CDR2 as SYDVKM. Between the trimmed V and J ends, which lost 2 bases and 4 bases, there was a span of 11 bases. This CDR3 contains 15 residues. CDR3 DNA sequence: TGTGCCAGCAGTTTAGTGACAGGCTATAATGAAAAACTGTTTTTT. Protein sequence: CASSLVTGYNEKLFF.

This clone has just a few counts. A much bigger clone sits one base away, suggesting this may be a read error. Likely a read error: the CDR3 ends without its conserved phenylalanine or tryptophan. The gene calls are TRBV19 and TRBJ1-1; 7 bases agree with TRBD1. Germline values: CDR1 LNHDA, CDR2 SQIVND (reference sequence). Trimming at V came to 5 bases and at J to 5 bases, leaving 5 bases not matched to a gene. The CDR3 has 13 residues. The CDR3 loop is CASSQGVLTEAFS. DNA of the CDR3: TGTGCCAGTAGTCAGGGGGTTTTAACTGAAGCTTTCTCT.

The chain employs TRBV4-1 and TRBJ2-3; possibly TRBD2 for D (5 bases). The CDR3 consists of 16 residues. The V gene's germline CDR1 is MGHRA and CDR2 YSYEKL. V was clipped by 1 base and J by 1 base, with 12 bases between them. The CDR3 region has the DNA TGCGCCAGCAGCCAAGGGAGGCAGCTGGGCACAGATACGCAGTATTTT. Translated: CASSQGRQLGTDTQYF.

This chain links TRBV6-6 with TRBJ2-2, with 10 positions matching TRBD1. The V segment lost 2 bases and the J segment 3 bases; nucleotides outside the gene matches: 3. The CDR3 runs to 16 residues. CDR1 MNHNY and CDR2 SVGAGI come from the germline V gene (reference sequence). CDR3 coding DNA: TGTGCCAGCAGTTACGACGACAGGGGGCACACCGGGGAGCTGTTTTTT. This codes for CASSYDDRGHTGELFF.

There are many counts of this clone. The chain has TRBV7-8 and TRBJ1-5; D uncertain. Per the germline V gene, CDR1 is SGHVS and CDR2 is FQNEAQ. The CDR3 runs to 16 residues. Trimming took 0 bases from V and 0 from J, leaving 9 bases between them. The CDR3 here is CASSLAGSGSNQPQHF. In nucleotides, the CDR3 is TGTGCCAGCAGCTTAGCGGGGAGCGGTAGCAATCAGCCCCAGCATTTT.

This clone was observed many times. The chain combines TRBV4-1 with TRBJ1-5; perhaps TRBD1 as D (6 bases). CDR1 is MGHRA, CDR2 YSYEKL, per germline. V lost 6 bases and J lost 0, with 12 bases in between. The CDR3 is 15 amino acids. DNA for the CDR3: TGCGCCAGCAGTCCGCAGGGGTATAGCAATCAGCCCCAGCATTTT. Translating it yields CASSPQGYSNQPQHF.

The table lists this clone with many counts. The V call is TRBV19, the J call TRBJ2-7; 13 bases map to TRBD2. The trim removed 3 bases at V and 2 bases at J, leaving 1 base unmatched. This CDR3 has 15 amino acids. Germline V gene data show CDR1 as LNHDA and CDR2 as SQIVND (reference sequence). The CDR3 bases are TGTGCCAGTAGTATTGGACTAGCGGGGGCCTACGAGCAGTACTTC. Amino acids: CASSIGLAGAYEQYF.

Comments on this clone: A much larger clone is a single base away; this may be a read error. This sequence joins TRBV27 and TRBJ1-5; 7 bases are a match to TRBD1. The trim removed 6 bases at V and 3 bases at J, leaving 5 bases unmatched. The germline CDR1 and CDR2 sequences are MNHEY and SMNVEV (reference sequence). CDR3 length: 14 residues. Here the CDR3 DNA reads TGTGCCAGCAGATTGACAGGGTTCAATCAGCCCCAGCATTTT. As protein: CASRLTGFNQPQHF.

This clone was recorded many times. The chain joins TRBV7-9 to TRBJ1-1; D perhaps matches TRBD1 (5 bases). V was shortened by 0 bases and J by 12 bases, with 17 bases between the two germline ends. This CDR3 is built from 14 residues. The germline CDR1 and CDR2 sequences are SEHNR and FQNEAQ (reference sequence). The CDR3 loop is CASSLATALRKTFF. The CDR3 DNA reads TGTGCCAGCAGCTTAGCGACAGCGCTTCGAAAAACTTTCTTT.

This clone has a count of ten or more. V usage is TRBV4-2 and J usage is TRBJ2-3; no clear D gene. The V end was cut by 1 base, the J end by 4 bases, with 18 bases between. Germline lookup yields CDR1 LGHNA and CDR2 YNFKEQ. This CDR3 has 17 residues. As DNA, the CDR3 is TGTGCCAGCAGCCAAGGGTTGGCGGAGCGTAACGCAGATACGCAGTATTTT. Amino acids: CASSQGLAERNADTQYF.

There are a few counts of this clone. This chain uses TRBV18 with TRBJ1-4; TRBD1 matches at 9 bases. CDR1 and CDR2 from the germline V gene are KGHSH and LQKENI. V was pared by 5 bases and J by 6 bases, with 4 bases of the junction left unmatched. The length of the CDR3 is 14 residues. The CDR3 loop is CASSEWTGDEKLFF. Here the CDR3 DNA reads TGTGCCAGCTCAGAATGGACAGGGGATGAAAAACTGTTTTTT.

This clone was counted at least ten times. The DNA of the CDR3 is TGCGCCAGCAGCTTGGGGGGATACAATCAGCCCCAGCATTTT. It translates to CASSLGGYNQPQHF. The chain carries TRBV5-1 and TRBJ1-5; D is unclear. The CDR3 runs 14 residues. V was shortened by 0 bases and J by 3 bases, with 7 bases between the two germline ends. CDR1 and CDR2 from the germline V gene are SGHRS and YFSETQ.

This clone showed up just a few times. CDR3 in DNA: TGTGCCAGCAGTTCAGGACAGGGGGCCTCTGGCTACACCTTC. It translates to CASSSGQGASGYTF. V gene TRBV12-3 or TRBV12-4 combines with J gene TRBJ1-2, with 11 positions matching TRBD1. The CDR3 has 14 amino acids. Trimming cost V 4 bases and J 7 bases; bases outside gene matches: 5.

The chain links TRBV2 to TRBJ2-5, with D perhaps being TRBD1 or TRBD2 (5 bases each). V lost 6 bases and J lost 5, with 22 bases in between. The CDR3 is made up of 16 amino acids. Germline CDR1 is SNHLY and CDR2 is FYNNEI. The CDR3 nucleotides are TGTGCCAGCAGACTCCGGTGGGACCCCCGTACGGAGACCCAGTACTTC. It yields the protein CASRLRWDPRTETQYF.

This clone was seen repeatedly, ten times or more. The CDR3 here is CASSPTGQGSNQPQHF. In DNA, the CDR3 is TGTGCCAGCAGTCCCACCGGACAGGGAAGCAATCAGCCCCAGCATTTT. The rearrangement uses TRBV3-1 and TRBJ1-5, with TRBD1 matching over 8 bases. This CDR3 comprises 16 residues. The junction had 8 bases not matched to a gene; V was cut back by 6 bases and J by 1 base. The germline CDR1 and CDR2 sequences are LGHDT and YNNKEL (reference sequence).

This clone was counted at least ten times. The CDR3 here is CASSRSGGEYNEQFF. In DNA, the CDR3 is TGTGCCAGCAGCCGTAGCGGGGGAGAGTACAATGAGCAGTTCTTC. The gene calls are TRBV6-1 and TRBJ2-1, with 9 bases identical to TRBD2. V shed 6 bases and J 4 bases; nucleotides not matched to a gene: 7. The CDR3 contains 15 residues. Looked up from germline, CDR1 is MNHNS and CDR2 is SASEGT.

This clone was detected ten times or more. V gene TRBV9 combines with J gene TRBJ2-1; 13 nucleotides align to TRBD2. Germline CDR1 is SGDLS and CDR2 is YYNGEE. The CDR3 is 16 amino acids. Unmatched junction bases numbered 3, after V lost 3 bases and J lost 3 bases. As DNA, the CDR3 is TGTGCCAGCAGCGAGAGACTAGCGGGGGGCTACAATGAGCAGTTCTTC. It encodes CASSERLAGGYNEQFF.

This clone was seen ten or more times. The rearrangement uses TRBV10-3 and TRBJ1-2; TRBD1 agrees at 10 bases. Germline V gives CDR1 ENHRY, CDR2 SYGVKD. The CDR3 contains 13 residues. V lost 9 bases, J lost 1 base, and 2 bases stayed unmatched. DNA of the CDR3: TGTGCCATAGGACAGGGGGATAACTATGGCTACACCTTC. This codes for CAIGQGDNYGYTF.

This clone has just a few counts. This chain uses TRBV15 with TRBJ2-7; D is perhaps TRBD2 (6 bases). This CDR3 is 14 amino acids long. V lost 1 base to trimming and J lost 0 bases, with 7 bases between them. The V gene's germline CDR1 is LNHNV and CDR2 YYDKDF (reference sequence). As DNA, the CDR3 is TGTGCCACCAGCAGAGGCGGGGACTCCTACGAGCAGTACTTC. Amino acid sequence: CATSRGGDSYEQYF.

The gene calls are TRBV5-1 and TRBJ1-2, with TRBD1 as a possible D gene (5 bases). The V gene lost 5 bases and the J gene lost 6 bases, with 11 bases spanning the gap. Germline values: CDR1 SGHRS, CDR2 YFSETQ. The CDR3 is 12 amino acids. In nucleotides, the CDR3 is TGCGCCAGCAGACTGGGGGTAGATGGCTACACCTTC. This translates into CASRLGVDGYTF.

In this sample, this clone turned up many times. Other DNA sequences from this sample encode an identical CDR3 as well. The CDR3 is CASRGGTEAFF. CDR3 bases: TGTGCCAGCAGGGGGGGCACTGAAGCTTTCTTT. The rearrangement links TRBV6-1 to TRBJ1-1, with D possibly TRBD1 on 5 matching bases. Trimming removed 6 bases from V and 4 bases from J, with 6 bases in between. CDR1 is MNHNS, CDR2 SASEGT, per germline. The CDR3 consists of 11 residues.

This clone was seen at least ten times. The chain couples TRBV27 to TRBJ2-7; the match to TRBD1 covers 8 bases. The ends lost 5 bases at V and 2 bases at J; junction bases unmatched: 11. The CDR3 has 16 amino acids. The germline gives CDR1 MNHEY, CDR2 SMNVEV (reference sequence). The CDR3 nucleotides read TGTGCCAGCAGTGCCGGGACAGGCTTGCTCACCTACGAGCAGTACTTC. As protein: CASSAGTGLLTYEQYF.